What follows are 3 T cell receptor beta chains derived from one specimen sequenced in a study of T cells expressing NK-cell markers. Reprocessing the 5' RACE reads, TCRdb reports a single entry for every CDR3 protein and omits DNA. Its clone listing holds hundreds of thousands of distinct CDR3 sequences. Material for sequencing was blood T cells: a sorted CD56 or NKG2C T cell subset, CD4+ or CD8+ T cells, or bulk PBMC T cells (not recorded which). The receptor set was obtained from a woman aged 18 to 69 in good health.

The chain recombines TRBV7-2 with TRBJ2-1; the D gene TCRdb calls, TRBD2, cannot be checked with no DNA. This CDR3 comprises 17 residues. The V gene's germline CDR1 is SGHTA and CDR2 FQGNSA. This CDR3 is CASSLGRGLALPNEQFF. Full variable domain (outside the CDR3, taken from reference TRBV7-2 and TRBJ2-1): GAGVSQSPSNKVTEKGKDVELRCDPISGHTALYWYRQSLGQGLEFLIYFQGNSAPDKSGLPSDRFSAERTGGSVSTLTIQRTQQEDSAVYLCASSLGRGLALPNEQFFGPGTRLTVL.

This chain uses TRBV27 with TRBJ2-7; TCRdb gives TRBD2 as the D gene, but with no DNA this cannot be confirmed. In germline, CDR1 is MNHEY, CDR2 SMNVEV (reference sequence). The CDR3 spans 19 residues. This chain's CDR3 is CASTSSGTDYPGLYYEQYF.

The gene calls are TRBV10-3 and TRBJ1-3. This CDR3 comprises 14 residues. Germline V gene lookup returns CDR1 ENHRY and CDR2 SYGVKD. CDR3: CAITSQGSGNTIYF.